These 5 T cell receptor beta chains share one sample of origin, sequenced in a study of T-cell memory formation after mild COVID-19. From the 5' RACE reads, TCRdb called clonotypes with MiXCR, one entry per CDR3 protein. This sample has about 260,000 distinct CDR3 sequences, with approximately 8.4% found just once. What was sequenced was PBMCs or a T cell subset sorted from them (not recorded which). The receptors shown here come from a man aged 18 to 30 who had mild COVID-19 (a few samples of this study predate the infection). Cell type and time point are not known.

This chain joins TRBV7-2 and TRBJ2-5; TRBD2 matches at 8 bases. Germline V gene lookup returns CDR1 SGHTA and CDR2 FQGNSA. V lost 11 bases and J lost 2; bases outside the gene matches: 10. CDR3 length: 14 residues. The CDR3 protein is CAEQSGGEQETQYF. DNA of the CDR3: TGTGCCGAGCAGAGCGGGGGCGAACAAGAGACCCAGTACTTC.

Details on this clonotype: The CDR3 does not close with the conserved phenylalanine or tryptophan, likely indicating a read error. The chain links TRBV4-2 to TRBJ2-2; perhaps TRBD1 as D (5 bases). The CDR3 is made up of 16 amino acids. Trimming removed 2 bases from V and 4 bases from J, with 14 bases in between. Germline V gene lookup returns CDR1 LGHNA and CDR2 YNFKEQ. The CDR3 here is CASSQTGEVPTGELFL. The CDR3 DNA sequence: TGTGCCAGCAGCCAAACAGGAGAAGTCCCCACCGGGGAGCTGTTTCTT.

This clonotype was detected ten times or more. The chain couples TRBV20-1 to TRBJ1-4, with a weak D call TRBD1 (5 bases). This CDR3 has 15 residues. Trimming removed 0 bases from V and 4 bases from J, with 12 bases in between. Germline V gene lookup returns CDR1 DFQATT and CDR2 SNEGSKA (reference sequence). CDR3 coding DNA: TGCAGTGCTAGAGATGGGACGGGCTTTAATGAAAAACTGTTTTTT. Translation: CSARDGTGFNEKLFF.

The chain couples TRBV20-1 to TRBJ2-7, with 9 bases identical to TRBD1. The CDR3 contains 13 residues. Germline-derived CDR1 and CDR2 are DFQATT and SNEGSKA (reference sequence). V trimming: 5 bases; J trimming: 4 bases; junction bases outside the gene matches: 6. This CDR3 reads CSAPSGTGYEQYV. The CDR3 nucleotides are TGCAGTGCTCCCTCAGGGACAGGGTACGAGCAGTACGTC.

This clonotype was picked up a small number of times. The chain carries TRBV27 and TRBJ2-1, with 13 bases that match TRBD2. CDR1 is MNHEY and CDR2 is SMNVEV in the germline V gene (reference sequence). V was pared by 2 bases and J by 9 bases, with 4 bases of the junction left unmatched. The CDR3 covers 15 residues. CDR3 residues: CASSLTSGGVSEQFF. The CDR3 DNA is TGTGCCAGCAGTTTAACTAGCGGGGGGGTTAGTGAGCAGTTCTTC.